The entry that follows covers one T cell receptor (beta chain) sequence. Its antigen remains unidentified. The data belong to a study of identifying expanded T cells in peripheral blood. Findings of the study overall: Across healthy donors, higher total template counts meant significantly greater two-week count variance.

The CDR3 is 17 amino acids. The germline gives CDR1 LNHDA, CDR2 SQIVND (reference sequence). V was cut by 4 bases and J by 1 base, with 16 bases left in between. Sequencing used immunoSEQ multiplex PCR; TCRdb keeps in-frame clones, though not all of them. The repertoire holds some 90,000 clones, with 85% to 90% as singletons. The TCR originated in a person aged 18 to 75 in good health. Sequenced material: blood. The V and J genes are TRBV19 and TRBJ1-4, with D hard to call. The CDR3 protein is CASSTDRTRGTNEKLFF. CDR3 sequence (DNA): TGTGCCAGTAGTACCGACCGGACGCGGGGAACTAATGAAAAACTGTTTTTT. Drawing the rest from reference TRBV19 and TRBJ1-4, the complete variable domain is DGGITQSPKYLFRKEGQNVTLSCEQNLNHDAMYWYRQDPGQGLRLIYYSQIVNDFQKGDIAEGYSVSREKKESFPLTVTSAQKNPTAFYLCASSTDRTRGTNEKLFFGSGTQLSVL.